Below, 10 T cell receptor beta chains from the same sample are listed, as sequenced in a study of glioma-infiltrating T cells. Amplification of TCR alpha and beta CDR3 regions from RNA used iRepertoire nested multiplex PCR. TCRdb re-analysed the multiplex PCR reads in MiXCR, keeping a single row per CDR3 protein. This sample has 170,000 or so distinct CDR3 sequences, with under 55% found just once. The sequenced sample consisted of glioma tissue, nonneoplastic brain tissue, or PBMCs (not recorded which). Every receptor here comes from a human donor with low-grade glioma or glioblastoma, undergoing nonglioma brain surgery, or in good health (not recorded which).

This clonotype was found many times. V gene TRBV12-3 or TRBV12-4 combines with J gene TRBJ2-1, with D possibly matching TRBD1 (5 bases). The CDR3 extends over 12 amino acids. V lost 3 bases, J lost 9 bases, and 9 bases lay in between. Here the CDR3 reads CASSFGRGEQFF. As DNA, the CDR3 is TGTGCCAGCAGTTTTGGAAGGGGTGAGCAGTTCTTC.

Comments on this clonotype: This could be a read error, since a much larger clone is one nucleotide away. The V gene is TRBV6-1, the J gene TRBJ2-7; TRBD2 is a possible D gene (6 bases). The CDR3 covers 14 residues. V lost 8 bases and J 5 bases, leaving 19 bases between the germline ends. The germline V gene encodes CDR1 MNHNS and CDR2 SASEGT. The CDR3 here is CASGTSKALHEQYF. The CDR3 DNA follows: TGTGCCAGCGGGACTTCTAAGGCCCTCCACGAGCAGTACTTC.

This clonotype was picked up a small number of times. V and J are TRBV14 and TRBJ2-3; perhaps TRBD1 as D (7 bases). The germline V gene has CDR1 SGHDN and CDR2 FVKESK. The CDR3 is made up of 15 amino acids. Between the trimmed V and J ends, which lost 0 bases and 8 bases, there was a span of 15 bases. The CDR3 DNA is TGTGCCAGCAGCCAAGACCAGGGGGGCATCGGTACGCAGTATTTT. Its protein product is CASSQDQGGIGTQYF.

Comments on this clonotype: It may be a read error: a sequence one base away is much more abundant. The CDR3 end shows no conserved phenylalanine or tryptophan, and so a read error is likely. The chain carries TRBV3-1 and TRBJ2-5; D is possibly TRBD2 (6 bases). Germline CDR1 is LGHDT and CDR2 is YNNKEL (reference sequence). V was cut by 3 bases and J by 5 bases, with 16 bases left in between. This CDR3 is built from 15 residues. The CDR3 DNA follows: TGTGCCAGCAGCCACTCAAGACGGGAGTTTGAGACCCAGTACTAC. It encodes CASSHSRREFETQYY.

This chain links TRBV12-3 or TRBV12-4 with TRBJ2-1, with D possibly being TRBD2 (6 bases). The CDR3 loop spans 14 amino acids. V dropped 8 bases and J dropped 8 bases, with 19 bases sitting between them. The CDR3 nucleotides read TGTGCCAGCTCCACTATCGGGAGTTTTGATGAGCAGTTCTTC. Protein sequence: CASSTIGSFDEQFF.

This chain links TRBV9 with TRBJ2-7, with D tentatively TRBD2 (5 bases). The V end lost 4 bases, the J end lost 1 base, and 12 bases lay between the germline ends. There are 14 residues in the CDR3. The germline V gene encodes CDR1 SGDLS and CDR2 YYNGEE. The CDR3 sequence is CASSISVRSYEQYF. The CDR3 DNA reads as TGTGCCAGCAGCATTAGCGTGAGGTCCTACGAGCAGTACTTC.

The V and J genes are TRBV19 and TRBJ2-3; TRBD2 is a possible D gene (6 bases). Germline values: CDR1 LNHDA, CDR2 SQIVND (reference sequence). Trimming left V 4 bases short and J 1 base short, with 21 bases between. The CDR3 is made up of 18 amino acids. The CDR3 coding sequence is TGTGCCAGTAGTACCCCCCCCGGGACTTCAAGAGGCACAGATACGCAGTATTTT. Its translation: CASSTPPGTSRGTDTQYF.

Note on this clonotype: Being one base from a much bigger clone, this may be a read error. The gene calls are TRBV24-1 and TRBJ2-1; a possible D gene is TRBD2 (5 bases). Trimming cost V 3 bases and J 6 bases, with 20 bases left between them. CDR3 length: 17 amino acids. From germline, CDR1 is KGHDR and CDR2 SFDVKD. CDR3 bases: TGTGCCACCAGTGATCTTCCCACTATCGGGATGCTCAATGAGCAGTTCTTC. Protein sequence: CATSDLPTIGMLNEQFF.

For this clonotype: The CDR3 does not close with the conserved phenylalanine or tryptophan, likely indicating a read error. The chain recombines TRBV29-1 with TRBJ1-3; TRBD1 agrees at 8 bases. This CDR3 spans 15 amino acids. CDR1 and CDR2 from the germline V gene are SQVTM and ANQGSEA. This CDR3 reads CSVESAQGARNTIYL. The CDR3 DNA is TGCAGCGTTGAGAGTGCGCAGGGGGCACGGAACACGATATATCTT.

CDR3: CASSEALFGGSYNEQFF. The CDR3 DNA reads TGTGCCAGCAGTGAAGCGCTGTTCGGTGGTTCCTACAATGAGCAGTTCTTC. V and J are TRBV2 and TRBJ2-1; unclear D gene. The CDR3 runs to 17 residues. Trimming took off 0 bases at V and 1 base at J, with 13 bases between the two ends. CDR1 and CDR2 (germline): SNHLY, FYNNEI.